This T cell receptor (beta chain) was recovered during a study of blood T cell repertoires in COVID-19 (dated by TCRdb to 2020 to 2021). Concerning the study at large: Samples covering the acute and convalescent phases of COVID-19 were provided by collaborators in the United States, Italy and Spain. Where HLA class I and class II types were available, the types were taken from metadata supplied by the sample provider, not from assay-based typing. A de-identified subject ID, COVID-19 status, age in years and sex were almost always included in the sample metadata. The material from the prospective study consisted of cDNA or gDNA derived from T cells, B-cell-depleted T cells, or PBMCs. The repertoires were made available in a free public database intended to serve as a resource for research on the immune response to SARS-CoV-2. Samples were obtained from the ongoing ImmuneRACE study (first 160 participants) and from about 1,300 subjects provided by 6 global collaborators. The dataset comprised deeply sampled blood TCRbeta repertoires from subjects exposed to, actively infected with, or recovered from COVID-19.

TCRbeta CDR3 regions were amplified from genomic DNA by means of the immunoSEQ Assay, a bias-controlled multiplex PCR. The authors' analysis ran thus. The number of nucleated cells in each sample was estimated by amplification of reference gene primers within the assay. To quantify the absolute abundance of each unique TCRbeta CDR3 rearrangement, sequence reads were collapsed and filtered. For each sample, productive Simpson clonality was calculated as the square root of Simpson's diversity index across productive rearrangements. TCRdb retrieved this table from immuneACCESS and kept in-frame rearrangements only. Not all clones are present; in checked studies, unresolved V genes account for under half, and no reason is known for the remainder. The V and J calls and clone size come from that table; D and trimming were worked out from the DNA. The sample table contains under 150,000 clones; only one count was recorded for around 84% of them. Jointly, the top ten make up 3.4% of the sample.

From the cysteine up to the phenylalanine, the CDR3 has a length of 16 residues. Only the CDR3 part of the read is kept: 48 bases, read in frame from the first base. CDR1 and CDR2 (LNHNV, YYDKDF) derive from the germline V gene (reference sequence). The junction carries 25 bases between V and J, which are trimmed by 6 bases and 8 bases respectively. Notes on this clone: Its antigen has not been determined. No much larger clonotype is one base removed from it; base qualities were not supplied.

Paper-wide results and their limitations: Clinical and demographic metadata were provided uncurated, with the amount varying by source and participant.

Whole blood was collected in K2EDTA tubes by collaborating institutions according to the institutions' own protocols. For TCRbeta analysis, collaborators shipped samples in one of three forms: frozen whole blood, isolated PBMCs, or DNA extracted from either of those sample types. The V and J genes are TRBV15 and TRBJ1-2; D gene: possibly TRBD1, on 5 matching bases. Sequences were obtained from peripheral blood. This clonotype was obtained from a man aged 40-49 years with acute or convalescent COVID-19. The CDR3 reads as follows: CATSPKRQPLYWGYTF. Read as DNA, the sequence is TGTGCCACCAGTCCTAAAAGACAGCCTCTCTATTGGGGCTACACCTTC. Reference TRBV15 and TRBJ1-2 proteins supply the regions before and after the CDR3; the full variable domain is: DAMVIQNPRYQVTQFGKPVTLSCSQTLNHNVMYWYQQKSSQAPKLLFHYYDKDFNNEADTPDNFQSRRPNTSFCFLDIRSPGLGDTAMYLCATSPKRQPLYWGYTFGSGTRLTVV.